This note documents a single TCR beta chain sequence. The antigen remains unidentified. Germline assignment: CDR1 GTSNPN and CDR2 SVGIG (reference sequence). There are 12 residues in the CDR3. V was pared by 1 base and J by 5 bases, with 9 bases between. Stated time point: newly diagnosed GD, antithyroid drugs for less than 3 months. RNA from PBMCs was the source of the TCR library. The sample belongs to a study of regulatory T cells in long-lasting Graves disease. Broader study findings: The TCR repertoire of persistent Graves' patients was less diverse than that of newly diagnosed ones.

Libraries of TCR beta came from iRepertoire HTBI primers plus Arm-PCR of CDR3 regions. TCRdb analysed the multiplex PCR reads with MiXCR anew, one entry per CDR3 protein. The profile covers 370,000 or so distinct CDR3 sequences, with 15% to 20% appearing a single time and about 19% taken by the ten largest. A further study also used this sample, focusing on T cells in Graves' hyperthyroidism and ophthalmopathy. That source adds: An initial round of RT-PCR targeting the TCR CDR3 relied on the HTBI primer set. Peripheral blood also featured most of the thyroid clonotypes expanded above 0.001. A median about 6 months before onset, the model predicted ophthalmopathy.

The sample consisted of peripheral blood mononuclear cells (PBMCs), taken at new diagnosis, from a patient treated with antithyroid drugs. V is TRBV30 and J is TRBJ2-7, with D hard to call. The TCR was taken from a woman younger than 35 with Graves disease. The CDR3, as DNA: TGTGCCTGGAGTGCTTACAGTAACGAGCAGTACTTC. Translating it yields CAWSAYSNEQYF.